These 15 T cell receptor beta chains were sequenced from one sample in a study of T cells in localized non-small cell lung cancer. Here immunoSEQ multiplex PCR was the method, and the copy in TCRdb shows in-frame clones only, minus some. The sample shows under 55,000 clones, 80% of them seen only once. Sequencing was performed on PBMCs, taken before any cancer treatment. The receptors shown here come from a woman between 40 and 69 years old with stage II lung adenocarcinoma.

This sequence joins TRBV7-3 and TRBJ2-7, with unresolved D. The V gene lost 0 bases and the J gene lost 7 bases, with 22 bases spanning the gap. The CDR3 is 17 amino acids. CDR1 and CDR2 from the germline V gene are SGHTA and FQGTGA. The CDR3, as DNA: TGTGCCAGCAGCTTAACGACTTTTGGTAGCCAGTCTACGGAGCAGTACTTC. Encoded protein: CASSLTTFGSQSTEQYF.

This clone was observed a few times. The genes are TRBV28 and TRBJ2-6; 7 positions match TRBD1. The J segment lost 5 bases and the V segment lost 5 bases, leaving 18 bases of the junction unmatched. This CDR3 region has 19 residues. CDR1 and CDR2 from the germline V gene are MDHEN and SYDVKM. The CDR3 region has the DNA TGTGCCAGCAGTCCGAATCATACAGGGGACCGCGGGTGGGCCAACGTCCTGACTTTC. Its translation is CASSPNHTGDRGWANVLTF. The whole variable domain, filled in from reference TRBV28 and TRBJ2-6, reads DVKVTQSSRYLVKRTGEKVFLECVQDMDHENMFWYRQDPGLGLRLIYFSYDVKMKEKGDIPEGYSVSREKKERFSLILESASTNQTSMYLCASSPNHTGDRGWANVLTFGAGSRLTVL.

The CDR3 bases are TGCGCCAGCAGCCAAGTAGGACTCGGTGGCAATCAGCCCCAGCATTTT. Translated, it gives CASSQVGLGGNQPQHF. V and J are TRBV4-1 and TRBJ1-5; D is ambiguous. The V gene lost 1 base and the J gene lost 2 bases, with 12 bases spanning the gap. From germline, CDR1 is MGHRA and CDR2 YSYEKL. This CDR3 has 16 residues.

The chain has TRBV10-1 and TRBJ1-1; D is possibly TRBD1 (5 bases). The CDR3 spans 15 residues. The V end lost 0 bases, the J end lost 1 base, and 9 bases lay between the germline ends. In germline, CDR1 is WNHNN, CDR2 SYGVQD (reference sequence). DNA of the CDR3: TGCGCCAGCAGTGAGTCGGGACGGACGAACACTGAAGCTTTCTTT. Translated: CASSESGRTNTEAFF.

The rearrangement uses TRBV30 and TRBJ2-3, with TRBD2 matching 16 bases. Germline V gene lookup returns CDR1 GTSNPN and CDR2 SVGIG (reference sequence). The CDR3 totals 19 residues. J was trimmed by 1 base and V by 0 bases; bases with no gene match: 7. CDR3 region: CAWSVFGTSGGARTDTQYF. For the CDR3, the DNA is TGTGCCTGGAGTGTATTCGGGACTAGCGGGGGGGCCCGCACAGATACGCAGTATTTT.

The V gene is TRBV6-6, the J gene TRBJ1-1; no clear D gene. The CDR3 runs 14 residues. Trimming removed 8 bases from V and 7 bases from J, with 20 bases in between. Germline V lookup: CDR1 MNHNY, CDR2 SVGAGI (reference sequence). The CDR3 DNA sequence: TGTGCCAGCCAGCAGACGGAACTTCCGGATGAAGCTTTCTTT. As protein: CASQQTELPDEAFF.

The chain is built from TRBV7-3 and TRBJ1-1; a possible D gene is TRBD1 (5 bases). Per germline, CDR1 SGHTA and CDR2 FQGTGA. This CDR3 region has 16 residues. V lost 5 bases, J lost 0 bases, and 16 bases lay in between. CDR3 amino acids: CASSPQGQLMNTEAFF. CDR3 bases: TGTGCCAGCAGCCCGCAGGGCCAATTGATGAACACTGAAGCTTTCTTT.

J is TRBJ1-1 and V is TRBV6-1; 9 bases agree with TRBD1. CDR1 is MNHNS, CDR2 SASEGT, per germline. The CDR3 length is 14 residues. J was trimmed by 4 bases and V by 6 bases; bases with no gene match: 6. The CDR3 is CASRGQGLVTEAFF. CDR3 nucleotides: TGTGCCAGCAGAGGACAGGGGTTGGTCACTGAAGCTTTCTTT.

The V gene is TRBV7-2, the J gene TRBJ2-3; 8 bases are a match to TRBD2. V shed 1 base, J shed 5 bases, and the junction held 5 bases outside the gene matches. Germline V CDR1 and CDR2: SGHTA, FQGNSA. The CDR3 totals 15 residues. CDR3 nucleotide sequence: TGTGCCAGCAGCTTAGAGGGGACTAGAGTAGATACGCAGTATTTT. Its translation is CASSLEGTRVDTQYF.

This chain links TRBV4-2 with TRBJ2-7; 8 bases agree with TRBD1. V gave up 1 base and J gave up 4 bases; unmatched junction bases: 3. CDR3 length: 14 residues. Germline loops: CDR1 LGHNA, CDR2 YNFKEQ. The CDR3 region is CASSQGTGTYEQYF. DNA of the CDR3: TGTGCCAGCAGCCAAGGGACAGGGACGTACGAGCAGTACTTC.

This clone was seen a few times. The junction and the germline gene differ at one end; a read error may be behind it. The rearrangement joins TRBV5-1 to TRBJ2-1; D perhaps matches TRBD2 (5 bases). The CDR3 has 12 residues. The germline V gene encodes CDR1 SGHRS and CDR2 YFSETQ. The CDR3 DNA sequence: TGCGCCAGCAGATTGGGGAGCAATGAGCAGTTCTTC. Encoded protein: CASRLGSNEQFF.

This clone was picked up one time. CDR3 residues: CASSQELSFNTEAFF. CDR3 nucleotide sequence: TGCGCCAGCAGCCAAGAACTATCCTTCAACACTGAAGCTTTCTTT. This sequence joins TRBV4-1 and TRBJ1-1; D is unresolved. CDR3 length: 15 amino acids. V was pared by 0 bases and J by 2 bases, with 10 bases between. Germline loops: CDR1 MGHRA, CDR2 YSYEKL.

The chain couples TRBV19 to TRBJ1-5; TRBD1 matches at 11 bases. Germline V gives CDR1 LNHDA, CDR2 SQIVND (reference sequence). The CDR3 sequence is 16 residues long. Trimming cost V 5 bases and J 3 bases; bases outside gene matches: 6. In DNA, the CDR3 is TGTGCCAGTAGTTCCCGGGACAGGGGGTACAATCAGCCCCAGCATTTT. The encoded protein is CASSSRDRGYNQPQHF.

V usage is TRBV7-6 and J usage is TRBJ2-7; D possibly uses TRBD1 or TRBD2 (5 bases each). Per the germline V gene, CDR1 is SGHVS and CDR2 is FNYEAQ. This CDR3 is built from 13 residues. V lost 3 bases and J lost 4, with 10 bases in between. In DNA, the CDR3 is TGTGCCAGCAGCTTTGGGGGAAGGTACGAGCAGTACTTC. Amino acid sequence: CASSFGGRYEQYF. Variable domain in full (rest from reference TRBV7-6 and TRBJ2-7): GAGVSQSPRYKVTKRGQDVALRCDPISGHVSLYWYRQALGQGPEFLTYFNYEAQQDKSGLPNDRFSAERPEGSISTLTIQRTEQRDSAMYRCASSFGGRYEQYFGPGTRLTVT.

The chain carries TRBV18 and TRBJ2-2; TRBD1 matches at 9 bases. Germline CDR1 reads KGHSH; CDR2 reads LQKENI. With 5 bases clipped from V and 3 bases from J, the junction kept 7 bases outside the gene matches. The CDR3 length is 16 residues. The chain's CDR3 is CASSLQGAADTGELFF. The CDR3 bases are TGTGCCAGCTCATTACAGGGGGCGGCGGACACCGGGGAGCTGTTTTTT.